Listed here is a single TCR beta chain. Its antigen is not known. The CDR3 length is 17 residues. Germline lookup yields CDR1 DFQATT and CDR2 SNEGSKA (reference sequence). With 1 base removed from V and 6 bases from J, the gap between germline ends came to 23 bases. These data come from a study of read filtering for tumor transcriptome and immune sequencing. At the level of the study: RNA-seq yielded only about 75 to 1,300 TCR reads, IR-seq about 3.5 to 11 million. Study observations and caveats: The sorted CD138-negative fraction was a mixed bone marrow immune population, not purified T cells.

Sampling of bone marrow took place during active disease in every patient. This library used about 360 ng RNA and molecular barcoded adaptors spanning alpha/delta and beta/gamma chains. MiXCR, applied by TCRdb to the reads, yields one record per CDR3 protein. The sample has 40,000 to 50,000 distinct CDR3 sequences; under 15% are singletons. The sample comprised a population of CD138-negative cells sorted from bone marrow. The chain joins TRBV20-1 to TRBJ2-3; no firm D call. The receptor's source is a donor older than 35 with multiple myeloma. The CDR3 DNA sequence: TGCAGTGCTAGAGGTGGCTCCGACCCCACGGTAGTGGATACGCAGTATTTT. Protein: CSARGGSDPTVVDTQYF.